One sample yielded the 16 T cell receptor beta chains listed below, sequenced in a study of OX40 agonist ivuxolimab in advanced cancers. Some clones are missing from TCRdb's copy, which holds only in-frame ones; the method was immunoSEQ multiplex PCR. The data hold 75,000 to 100,000 clones, with roughly nine tenths observed a single time. The sequencing used CD4+ or CD8+ T cells sorted from blood, collected in a trial of the OX40 agonist ivuxolimab. These receptors were taken from an adult with an advanced solid tumor such as melanoma, head and neck, liver or kidney cancer.

In its sample, this clone was seen a few times. The V call is TRBV11-3, the J call TRBJ1-3; D not resolved. V was pared by 5 bases and J by 0 bases, with 11 bases between. This CDR3 comprises 15 residues. Germline V gene sequence: CDR1 SGHNT, CDR2 YENEEA. The CDR3 protein is CASSLRLYSGNTIYF. The CDR3 DNA reads TGTGCCAGCAGCCTGAGGCTTTACTCTGGAAACACCATATATTTT.

The chain carries TRBV25-1 and TRBJ2-5; 10 nucleotides line up with TRBD2. This CDR3 has 15 amino acids. Germline V CDR1 and CDR2: MGHDK, SYGVNS. V was clipped by 1 base and J by 3 bases; unmatched bases: 2. The chain's CDR3 is CASSESTSGKETQYF. CDR3 bases: TGTGCCAGCAGTGAATCCACTAGCGGGAAAGAGACCCAGTACTTC. Complete variable domain (other parts from reference TRBV25-1 and TRBJ2-5): EADIYQTPRYLVIGTGKKITLECSQTMGHDKMYWYQQDPGMELHLIHYSYGVNSTEKGDLSSESTVSRIRTEHFPLTLESARPSHTSQYLCASSESTSGKETQYFGPGTRLLVL.

The chain carries TRBV18 and TRBJ2-3; the D is unclear. CDR3 length equals 13 residues. The V gene lost 3 bases and the J gene lost 0 bases, with 4 bases spanning the gap. Germline loops: CDR1 KGHSH, CDR2 LQKENI. As DNA, the CDR3 is TGTGCCAGCTCACCCCCTAGCACAGATACGCAGTATTTT. Protein: CASSPPSTDTQYF.

This clone was found a few times. At the DNA level, this CDR3 is encoded by other sequences in the same sample as well. The chain joins TRBV11-3 to TRBJ2-7; 7 bases are shared with TRBD1. V gave up 4 bases and J gave up 9 bases; unmatched junction bases: 6. CDR3 length equals 12 residues. Germline CDR1 reads SGHNT; CDR2 reads YENEEA. The CDR3 DNA is TGTGCCAGCAGCTCCTACGACAGGGCGCAGTACTTC. It translates to CASSSYDRAQYF. The variable domain in full, completed from reference TRBV11-3 and TRBJ2-7, reads EAGVVQSPRYKIIEKKQPVAFWCNPISGHNTLYWYLQNLGQGPELLIRYENEEAVDDSQLPKDRFSAERLKGVDSTLKIQPAELGDSAVYLCASSSYDRAQYFGPGTRLTVT.

The chain uses TRBV5-1 and TRBJ2-1; 7 bases agree with TRBD2. In germline, CDR1 is SGHRS, CDR2 YFSETQ. The length of the CDR3 is 14 residues. After removal of 5 bases from V and 4 bases from J, the junction contained 6 bases not matched to a gene. The CDR3, as DNA: TGCGCCAGCAGAAGCGGCGGGGGATACAATGAGCAGTTCTTC. It yields the protein CASRSGGGYNEQFF.

The chain has TRBV25-1 and TRBJ1-6; D remains unclear. CDR3 length: 16 amino acids. V was pared by 1 base and J by 4 bases, with 11 bases between. The germline V gene encodes CDR1 MGHDK and CDR2 SYGVNS. The DNA for the CDR3 is TGTGCCAGCAGTGAATCAGGAGCCGAGTATAATTCACCCCTCCACTTT. Its protein is CASSESGAEYNSPLHF.

CDR3 residues: CASRQGGSPLHF. The CDR3 nucleotides are TGTGCCAGTCGACAGGGTGGTTCACCCCTCCACTTT. The chain carries TRBV19 and TRBJ1-6, with 7 bases lining up with TRBD1. This CDR3 is 12 amino acids long. The germline V gene encodes CDR1 LNHDA and CDR2 SQIVND (reference sequence). With V trimmed by 8 bases and J by 9 bases, 4 bases remained unmatched. The full variable domain, rest sourced from reference TRBV19 and TRBJ1-6, is DGGITQSPKYLFRKEGQNVTLSCEQNLNHDAMYWYRQDPGQGLRLIYYSQIVNDFQKGDIAEGYSVSREKKESFPLTVTSAQKNPTAFYLCASRQGGSPLHFGNGTRLTVT.

V usage is TRBV6-6 and J usage is TRBJ1-1, with D unclear. Germline assignment: CDR1 MNHNY and CDR2 SVGAGI (reference sequence). Trimming removed 4 bases at V and 1 base at J, with 10 bases between. This CDR3 contains 14 residues. The CDR3 protein is CASSSGTKNTEAFF. In DNA, the CDR3 is TGTGCCAGCAGTTCGGGCACAAAGAACACTGAAGCTTTCTTT.

This rearrangement joins TRBV7-2 to TRBJ2-7; D not certain. The CDR3 spans 14 residues. Looked up from germline, CDR1 is SGHTA and CDR2 is FQGNSA. Trimming stripped 3 bases from V and 5 bases from J, with 14 bases between. The CDR3 loop is CASSLARYSHEQYF. As DNA, the CDR3 is TGTGCCAGCAGCTTGGCTAGGTATTCCCACGAGCAGTACTTC.

The rearrangement joins TRBV5-6 to TRBJ2-7, with D possibly TRBD1 on 5 matching bases. CDR3 length: 12 amino acids. Trimming pared 4 bases from V and 3 bases from J, leaving 8 bases between. Germline CDR1 SGHDT, CDR2 YYEEEE. The CDR3 spells CASSRGFYEQYF. The CDR3, as DNA: TGTGCCAGCAGCAGGGGCTTCTACGAGCAGTACTTC.

The rearrangement joins TRBV18 to TRBJ2-3, with 7 bases that match TRBD1. The CDR3 runs 17 residues. Germline V gene lookup returns CDR1 KGHSH and CDR2 LQKENI. V was clipped by 1 base and J by 0 bases; unmatched bases: 7. The CDR3 sequence is CASSPRGNRGSTDTQYF. The CDR3 coding sequence is TGTGCCAGCTCACCACGAGGGAACAGGGGTAGCACAGATACGCAGTATTTT.

V gene TRBV18 combines with J gene TRBJ1-5, with TRBD1 matching 8 bases. With 6 bases clipped from V and 13 bases from J, the junction kept 14 bases outside the gene matches. This CDR3 spans 14 amino acids. Germline CDR1 reads KGHSH; CDR2 reads LQKENI. The CDR3 region is CASSPGQGDVLQHF. The CDR3, as DNA: TGTGCCAGCTCGCCCGGACAGGGTGACGTCCTACAGCATTTT.

This chain joins TRBV4-2 and TRBJ2-1; 11 bases line up with TRBD2. This CDR3 is built from 16 residues. Trimming at V came to 1 base and at J to 7 bases, leaving 6 bases not matched to a gene. CDR1 and CDR2 (germline): LGHNA, YNFKEQ. The CDR3 sequence: CASSQALAGGQNEQFF. CDR3 nucleotides: TGTGCCAGCAGCCAAGCTCTAGCGGGGGGCCAGAATGAGCAGTTCTTC.

V usage is TRBV15 and J usage is TRBJ1-1; TRBD1 matches at 8 bases. There are 16 residues in the CDR3. J was trimmed by 4 bases and V by 3 bases; bases with no gene match: 10. Germline lookup yields CDR1 LNHNV and CDR2 YYDKDF (reference sequence). The CDR3 sequence is CATSRAGTGGITEAFF. CDR3 nucleotide sequence: TGTGCCACCAGCAGGGCCGGGACAGGAGGGATCACTGAAGCTTTCTTT.

This chain joins TRBV1 and TRBJ2-7; TRBD1, the table's D call, lacks a check against the DNA. TRBV1 is a pseudogene locus. The CDR3 is 16 amino acids. CDR3 in amino acids: CTSSPRGQRVPYEQYF. The CDR3 region has the DNA TGCACCAGCAGCCCCCGGGGACAAAGGGTACCCTACGAGCAGTACTTC.

The chain carries TRBV7-2 and TRBJ1-4; no clear D gene. Looked up from germline, CDR1 is SGHTA and CDR2 is FQGNSA. Between the trimmed V and J ends, which lost 0 bases and 4 bases, there was a span of 9 bases. This CDR3 has 15 residues. CDR3 DNA: TGTGCCAGCAGCTTAGCGCATACGGGTAATGAAAAACTGTTTTTT. This encodes CASSLAHTGNEKLFF.